This T cell receptor beta chain was recorded in a study of cytomegalovirus exposure and HLA in healthy donors (dated by TCRdb to the late 2010s). About the study as a whole: An earlier analysis of some 550 of the donors reported 250 to 300 Gb of sequence data and roughly 110 million unique TCR beta sequences from approximately 180 million T cells. An early release that covered 500 to 800 HLA-typed donors contained approximately 300 gigabases of sequencing data and tens of millions of unique TCR sequences. Of the roughly 420 genotyped donors, 81% were placed in the genetic ancestry cluster associated with self-reported Caucasian donors. The study aimed to test whether signatures of past pathogen exposure could be identified by cataloging public T cell receptors. The study profiled the T cell repertoires of more than 500 subjects by immunosequencing and related them to cytomegalovirus serostatus. Besides the first cohort of 666 subjects, a separate validation cohort made up of over 95 different subjects was used. To predict cytomegalovirus infection status, the study combined high-throughput TCR immunosequencing, statistical association of individual TCRs with disease status, and machine learning. To study patterns of TCR occurrence, a later analysis re-analyzed previously published TCR beta repertoires from 550 to 800 donors and added high-resolution HLA genotyping. Rather than drawing on any new phenotypic data, the later analysis identified candidate immune exposures from TCR beta sequences and the way those sequences occurred across donors. An earlier analysis of 587 of the donors used high-throughput TCR beta sequencing to judge whether each TCR beta V gene segment behaved as functional or pseudogenic. Donor age, sex, ethnicity and CMV serostatus were compiled together with the repertoire data. A later genetic analysis took genome-wide SNP genotypes for about 55% of the 666 donors and used that subset as a discovery cohort. Every repertoire in the discovery cohort had been generated on one and the same sequencing platform. Class I and class II HLA loci were covered by the typing at four-digit resolution. The number of donors typed differed by locus, with about 629-640 for A, B, C, DRB1 and DQB1, roughly 520 for DQA1, nearly 610 for DPA1, and 450 to 480 for DPB1. A few DR-DQ haplotypes were treated as single units for association and clustering because of strong linkage in the cohort. Across roughly 420 genotyped donors of the cohort, an average of about 240,000 unique TCR beta nucleotide sequences per donor were sequenced, and 15% to 20% of those sequences were non-productive.

A note on this clone: There is no known antigen for this receptor. One base away there is no much larger clone; base qualities are not given.

The library relied on the immunoSEQ multiplex PCR assay. For the multiplex PCR, a mixture combining 60 forward primers for TCR Vbeta segments and 13 reverse primers for TCR Jbeta segments was used. Amplification of the CDR3 region of rearranged TCR beta genes was performed with a multiplex PCR assay on genomic DNA. The amplified TCR beta libraries were sequenced on the Illumina HiSeq System as 87-base-pair reads. Turning to the authors' computational methods: Across the roughly 700 repertoires, a later analysis counted 78 million or so unique TCR beta chains, approximately 10 million of which were shared by at least two donors. To remove PCR and sequencing errors, raw reads were error-corrected and collapsed into unique sequences using a nearest-neighbor algorithm that merged closely related sequences. Alignment of CDR3 sequences to IMGT reference sequences was used to assign V, D and J gene segments. For a sequence to be retained, a match of at least six nucleotides was required to both a V gene segment and a J gene segment. Rearrangements were classified as productive when the CDR3 lacked stop codons and remained in frame with V and J, and all other rearrangements were classified as non-productive. CDR3 was defined according to IMGT convention as the region running from the second conserved V-encoded cysteine to the conserved J-encoded phenylalanine. The earlier analysis of 450 to 750 of the donors excluded any sequence lacking an unambiguous match to a single V gene segment. In an earlier analysis of around 590 of the donors, a V segment was called functional when productive rearrangements were above 56.7%, and segregating when the standard deviation between donors exceeded 5%. A statistical classification framework was built for diagnosing cytomegalovirus status from the catalog of TCR beta chain sequences. A later analysis assigned V and J genes by comparing TCR nucleotide sequences with IMGT/GENE-DB human TR gene sequences. A later analysis assigned CDR3 sequences and most-parsimonious VDJ recombination scenarios with the TCRdist pipeline. In a later analysis, every TCR beta chain was defined by the combination of its CDR3 amino acid sequence and its V-gene family, and reads without a unique V-gene family were dropped. A later analysis removed 550 to 650 highly shared, low-generation-probability nucleotide sequences to deal with suspected cross-contamination and a sequencing artifact. In a later analysis, a clonal expansion index for each public chain was calculated from normalized within-repertoire ranks of inferred template counts. In a later analysis, generation probabilities were computed with a VDJ recombination model fitted to out-of-frame rearrangements, and the resulting probabilities were checked against IGoR. In a later analysis, hypergeometric tests were used to score TCR-TCR, TCR-HLA and TCR-CMV co-occurrence, with a repertoire-size bias correction applied to TCR pairs. To estimate false discovery rates, a later analysis permuted the HLA or CMV assignments 20 times. In a later analysis, co-occurring TCRs were grouped using DBSCAN, with TCRdist sequence similarity added in when clustering inside HLA-allele-positive subsets. Co-occurrence clustering excluded repertoires with fewer than 30,000 or more than 120,000 public chains, plus five with anomalous nucleotide sharing. In TCRdb, the immuneACCESS table is reduced to in-frame sequences with V and J assigned. These tables do not hold every clone; where another copy was compared, an unresolved V gene accounts for under half, and the others remain unexplained. The D gene and trimming were derived from the DNA, and the V and J assignments and clone size from that table. The table for this sample lists about 160,000 clones; about four fifths of them were counted only once. About 12% of the sample belongs to the ten largest clones.

The paper as a whole reports these results and caveats: According to a later analysis, parvovirus B19, influenza, CMV and Epstein-Barr virus appeared linked to several top co-occurrence clusters. A later analysis found that TCR association rates varied across HLA loci, with DRB1 alleles showing the most associated TCRs and HLA-C alleles the fewest. Presence/absence analyses assumed roughly uniform sequencing depth across donors, an assumption that may not hold. An earlier analysis of approximately 590 of the donors showed that most TCR beta V segments appeared in productive rearrangements either about 87% or about 30% of the time, which broadly matched IMGT annotations. The study listed around 160 TCR beta chains as associated with cytomegalovirus. In a later analysis, HLA-associated TCR beta chains were found to be more clonally expanded and to have lower generation probabilities than equally common non-associated chains. A few of the identified cytomegalovirus-associated TCR beta chains were confirmed in vitro to be specific for cytomegalovirus antigens. Linkage disequilibrium might explain the correlated functional status among segregating V segments, but an unknown experimental factor could not be excluded. Some IMGT-functional V segments, including TRBV6-2 and TRBV6-3, could not be distinguished by the 87-base-pair reads and were therefore excluded. A further reported finding was that TCR beta sequences accurately predicted the HLA-A and HLA-B alleles for most subjects in the first cohort. A group of highly shared sequence variants was considered likely to be a technical artifact of the sequencing pipeline. In both the original and validation cohorts, the classifier was reported to diagnose cytomegalovirus status with high specificity and sensitivity. Because HLA typing was unavailable for some donors at each locus, only the typed subset was used in association tests. Because counts were too low, seventeen rarely observed V segments, including chromosome 9 orphons, were left out of the earlier analysis of approximately 500 of the donors. A later analysis associated 17,000 or so TCR beta sequences with specific HLA alleles at a false discovery rate of 0.05. In a later genetic analysis, fewer N-insertions in productive TCRs were reported among donors in an Asian-associated ancestry cluster than the roughly 700-donor mean. According to a later analysis, most CMV-associated TCR beta chains appeared to be HLA-restricted, and the HLA associations seemed to be driven largely by CMV exposure. A later genetic analysis associated a missense DCLRE1C variant with V-gene and J-gene trimming of TCR beta chains, and an independent cohort replicated the association. While some public TCRs were present in many individuals, most TCR sequences turned up only very rarely across donors. For the cohort, immune exposure information was limited to CMV serostatus. In this cohort, only TCR beta chains were sequenced, and detectable features were limited by the absence of alpha or paired-chain data. Strong co-occurrence of HLA alleles, especially DR and DQ, made assigning TCR associations to individual alleles difficult. The authors suggested that the approach could potentially be extended to other disease states and immunological phenotypes.

Taken from the germline V gene (reference sequence), the CDR1 and CDR2 loops are LNHNV and YYDKDF. There are 15 amino acids in the CDR3, from cysteine to phenylalanine inclusive. The read is trimmed to its CDR3 DNA, 45 bases read in frame from base 1. A distance of 11 bases separates the germline ends of V and J, which lose 0 bases and 5 bases respectively. The cohort was made up of 500 to 800 healthy bone marrow donors. All cohort members were sampled while nominally healthy, although unrecorded immune exposures were likely present. The donor tested CMV seronegative and was one of the 352 seronegative cohort members. Each donor provided a peripheral blood sample, and peripheral blood mononuclear cells were used for TCR beta sequencing. Genomic DNA was extracted from the blood cell samples with the Qiagen DNeasy Blood Extraction Kit.

The receptor chain draws on TRBV15 and TRBJ2-1, and possibly TRBD1, on 5 matching bases. The specimen was PBMCs. This clonotype originated in a woman in her forties or fifties in good health and CMV-seronegative. The sequenced DNA: TGTGCCACCAGCAGAGAAAGGGGAACCCACAATGAGCAGTTCTTC. It specifies CATSRERGTHNEQFF.